What follows are 17 T cell receptor beta chains derived from one specimen sequenced in a study of cytomegalovirus exposure and HLA in healthy donors. It was with 60 Vbeta and 13 Jbeta primers that the PCR ran. Measured with immunoSEQ multiplex PCR; TCRdb has only the in-frame clones, and not every one. The sample holds fewer than 85,000 clones. Material: PBMCs. The receptor set was obtained from a woman aged 40 to 50 in good health and CMV-seropositive.

This rearrangement joins TRBV2 to TRBJ1-6; D unclear. Per germline, CDR1 SNHLY and CDR2 FYNNEI. Trimming stripped 0 bases from V and 7 bases from J, with 13 bases between. The CDR3 contains 16 residues. For the CDR3, the DNA is TGTGCCAGCAGTGAAGCGGGCAGTCCATCGAATTCACCCCTCCACTTT. Translating gives CASSEAGSPSNSPLHF.

V gene TRBV4-3 combines with J gene TRBJ2-1, with 7 positions matching TRBD2. From germline, CDR1 is LGHNA and CDR2 YSLEER. V lost 0 bases, J lost 7 bases, and 9 bases stayed unmatched. This CDR3 is built from 16 residues. Here the CDR3 reads CASSQDPGGSVNEQFF. The CDR3 coding sequence is TGCGCCAGCAGCCAAGATCCGGGGGGATCCGTGAATGAGCAGTTCTTC.

V is TRBV9 and J is TRBJ1-2, with a tentative D call TRBD1 (5 bases). With 3 bases removed from V and 0 bases from J, the gap between germline ends came to 18 bases. This CDR3 contains 17 residues. Germline V gene sequence: CDR1 SGDLS, CDR2 YYNGEE. The CDR3, as DNA: TGTGCCAGCAGCGGCGGGGTAGGGAGGGGAGCTAACTATGGCTACACCTTC. Translating it yields CASSGGVGRGANYGYTF.

This chain links TRBV19 with TRBJ2-5; 7 positions match TRBD2. J lost 3 bases, V lost 11 bases, and 3 bases had no gene match. Germline assignment: CDR1 LNHDA and CDR2 SQIVND (reference sequence). The CDR3 is 11 amino acids. The CDR3 DNA reads as TGTGCCTCCCGGGGGGAAGAGACCCAGTACTTC. This sequence encodes CASRGEETQYF.

The gene calls are TRBV27 and TRBJ1-1; the D gene is possibly TRBD1 (5 bases). CDR1 is MNHEY and CDR2 is SMNVEV in the germline V gene (reference sequence). V lost 4 bases, J lost 1 base, and 10 bases lay in between. This CDR3 contains 14 residues. CDR3 loop: CASSSPGPNTEAFF. In nucleotides, the CDR3 is TGTGCCAGCAGTTCCCCAGGGCCGAACACTGAAGCTTTCTTT.

V is TRBV9 and J is TRBJ2-3, with TRBD2 identical over 10 bases. Trimming removed 0 bases from V and 6 bases from J; junction bases left unmatched: 7. Germline CDR1 and CDR2: SGDLS and YYNGEE. The CDR3 is 16 residues long. Here the CDR3 reads CASSVGASGGHDTQYF. The CDR3 DNA is TGTGCCAGCAGCGTAGGGGCTAGCGGGGGACACGATACGCAGTATTTT.

The chain recombines TRBV4-1 with TRBJ2-3; TRBD2 agrees at 10 bases. The V and J ends lost 4 bases and 11 bases, in that order; junction bases with no gene match: 24. Germline-derived CDR1 and CDR2 are MGHRA and YSYEKL. The CDR3 spans 19 residues. The CDR3 nucleotides read TGCGCCAGCAGCCCCGTACTGACCCTAAGGGGGAGACTAGCGGGCCAGCAGTATTTT. Protein: CASSPVLTLRGRLAGQQYF.

The chain couples TRBV5-1 to TRBJ2-3, with 8 bases matching TRBD1. V trimming: 0 bases; J trimming: 5 bases; junction bases outside the gene matches: 5. The germline V gene has CDR1 SGHRS and CDR2 YFSETQ. The CDR3 sequence is 15 residues long. CDR3: CASSLEDRDVDTQYF. CDR3 DNA sequence: TGCGCCAGCAGCTTGGAGGACAGGGACGTAGATACGCAGTATTTT.

V and J are TRBV9 and TRBJ2-2; tentative D call: TRBD1 (5 bases). From germline, CDR1 is SGDLS and CDR2 YYNGEE. The CDR3 has 13 residues. Trimming stripped 2 bases from V and 7 bases from J, with 9 bases between. The CDR3 coding sequence is TGTGCCAGCAGCGTGTCGACAGACGGGGAGCTGTTTTTT. This encodes CASSVSTDGELFF.

The CDR3 sequence is CASSPLSISGNTIYF. CDR3 bases: TGTGCCAGCTCACCCCTTAGCATCTCTGGAAACACCATATATTTT. J is TRBJ1-3 and V is TRBV18; D is ambiguous. Germline CDR1 and CDR2: KGHSH and LQKENI. The CDR3 extends over 15 amino acids. V lost 3 bases to trimming and J lost 0 bases, with 9 bases between them. Drawing the rest from reference TRBV18 and TRBJ1-3, the complete variable domain is NAGVMQNPRHLVRRRGQEARLRCSPMKGHSHVYWYRQLPEEGLKFMVYLQKENIIDESGMPKERFSAEFPKEGPSILRIQQVVRGDSAAYFCASSPLSISGNTIYFGEGSWLTVV.

The chain has TRBV28 and TRBJ2-3; 9 bases fit TRBD2. From germline, CDR1 is MDHEN and CDR2 SYDVKM. Trimming took 5 bases from V and 2 from J; bases not matched to a gene: 8. CDR3 size: 16 residues. The CDR3 reads CASSAWASGITDTQYF. The CDR3 region has the DNA TGTGCCAGCAGTGCGTGGGCTAGCGGGATCACAGATACGCAGTATTTT.

The chain recombines TRBV5-1 with TRBJ2-6, with D possibly being TRBD2 (6 bases). V lost 4 bases and J 11 bases, leaving 13 bases between the germline ends. From germline, CDR1 is SGHRS and CDR2 YFSETQ. There are 13 residues in the CDR3. The CDR3 DNA reads as TGCGCCAGCAGCCCGGCCAGGGAGGACGTCCTGACTTTC. This gives the protein CASSPAREDVLTF.

The chain employs TRBV18 and TRBJ2-2; D ambiguous. The CDR3 consists of 12 residues. The V gene's germline CDR1 is KGHSH and CDR2 LQKENI. The V end lost 3 bases, the J end lost 4 bases, and 3 bases lay between the germline ends. CDR3 nucleotide sequence: TGTGCCAGCTCACCTAGCACCGGGGAGCTGTTTTTT. Translation gives CASSPSTGELFF.

The chain joins TRBV29-1 to TRBJ2-5; 7 bases align to TRBD1. Germline V gene sequence: CDR1 SQVTM, CDR2 ANQGSEA. V lost 7 bases, J lost 4 bases, and 6 bases stayed unmatched. The CDR3 runs 12 residues. Written as DNA, the CDR3 is TGCAGCGCGCGGACAGGACGAGAGACCCAGTACTTC. Protein: CSARTGRETQYF.

The chain recombines TRBV7-9 with TRBJ1-2; 7 bases match TRBD1. The CDR3 is made up of 13 amino acids. V shed 0 bases and J 8 bases; nucleotides not matched to a gene: 3. The germline CDR1 and CDR2 sequences are SEHNR and FQNEAQ (reference sequence). CDR3 DNA: TGTGCCAGCAGCTTAGCTACAGGGGAGGGCTACACCTTC. It encodes CASSLATGEGYTF.

This chain connects TRBV13 to TRBJ2-7; 8 bases fit TRBD2. From germline, CDR1 is PRHDT and CDR2 FYEKMQ (reference sequence). V dropped 2 bases and J dropped 0; count of bases not matched to a gene: 3. This CDR3 region has 15 residues. CDR3: CASSLIGRASYEQYF. The CDR3 nucleotides read TGTGCCAGCAGCTTAATCGGGAGGGCCTCCTACGAGCAGTACTTC.

The chain joins TRBV4-1 to TRBJ2-7; unclear D gene. CDR1 and CDR2 from the germline V gene are MGHRA and YSYEKL. Trimming removed 1 base at V and 5 bases at J, with 15 bases between. CDR3 length equals 15 residues. The CDR3: CASSQVPPPPDEQYF. CDR3 DNA: TGCGCCAGCAGCCAAGTACCCCCTCCCCCGGACGAGCAGTACTTC.